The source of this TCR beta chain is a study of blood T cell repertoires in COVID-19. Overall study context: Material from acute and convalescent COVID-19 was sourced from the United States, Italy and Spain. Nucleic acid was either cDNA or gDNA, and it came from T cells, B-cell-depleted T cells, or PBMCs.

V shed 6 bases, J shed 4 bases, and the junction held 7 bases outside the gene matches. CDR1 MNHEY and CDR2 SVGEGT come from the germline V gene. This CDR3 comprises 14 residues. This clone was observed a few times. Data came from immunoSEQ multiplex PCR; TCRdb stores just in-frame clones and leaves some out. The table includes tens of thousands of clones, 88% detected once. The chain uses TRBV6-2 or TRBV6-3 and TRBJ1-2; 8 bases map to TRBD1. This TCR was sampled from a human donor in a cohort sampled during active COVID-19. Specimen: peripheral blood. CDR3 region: CASSNEGTGYGYTF. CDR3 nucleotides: TGTGCCAGCAGCAATGAAGGGACAGGCTATGGCTACACCTTC.